This T cell receptor (beta chain) comes out of a study of blood T cell repertoires in COVID-19. About the study: T cells, B-cell-depleted T cells, or PBMCs provided the cDNA or gDNA that served as material.

Original analysis: Quantification of nucleated cells was approximated via reference gene primer amplification. Sequencing was performed with immunoSEQ multiplex PCR; in TCRdb, only in-frame clones are kept and a portion is missing. V, J and clone size are those of that table, while D and trimming were read from the DNA. The sample includes about 270,000 clones, about 88% seen only once; the top ten take about an eighth. The V gene's germline CDR1 is SGHDT and CDR2 YYEEEE. The ends were cut back, 4 bases at V and 5 bases at J, with 12 bases in the middle. The CDR3 length is 13 residues. The rearrangement links TRBV5-6 to TRBJ1-2; D possibly corresponds to TRBD1 (5 bases). This receptor was identified in a woman in her seventies with COVID-19, enrolled during active disease. Sequencing was carried out using peripheral blood. In DNA, the CDR3 is TGTGCCAGCAGCCCACAGGTTGGGTATGGCTACACCTTC. Translating gives CASSPQVGYGYTF.